What follows is one TCR beta chain and its context. What it binds is not known. The data stem from a study of T cells after yellow fever vaccination. TCRdb called the 5' RACE reads again in MiXCR, with one record for every CDR3 protein. The table records some 350,000 distinct CDR3 sequences, 6.2% of them present only once. Study results and limitations: After the booster, approximately 96% of CD4 and about nine tenths of CD8 primary-response clones were re-detected.

CDR1 is SGHRS and CDR2 is YFSETQ in the germline V gene. The J segment lost 4 bases and the V segment lost 4 bases, leaving 15 bases of the junction unmatched. The CDR3 contains 18 residues. The origin of this receptor is a man aged 25-40 years who received the YFV17D yellow fever vaccine. J is TRBJ2-3 and V is TRBV5-1, with 10 bases that match TRBD2. Material: PBMCs, obtained 5 days after the yellow fever booster vaccination. The CDR3 sequence: CASSIFRLAGDGSDTQYF. The CDR3 nucleotides are TGCGCCAGCAGCATCTTTCGTCTAGCGGGAGACGGTTCAGATACGCAGTATTTT.